Following are 29 T cell receptor beta chains from one sample sequenced in a study of response to subunit inactivated influenza vaccine. MiXCR, run by TCRdb on the RT-PCR reads, gives a single entry per CDR3 protein. Altogether hundreds of thousands of distinct CDR3 sequences are present, 11% being singletons, with the ten largest covering approximately 11%. This same sample was also part of a study on T cells expressing NK-cell markers. That study adds: Scientists made TCR beta cDNA using 5'RACE template switching with UMIs.

The sample in question was PBMCs from blood, obtained on the day of vaccination. These receptors all come from a man in his fifties who received an inactivated influenza vaccine.

The gene calls are TRBV10-3 and TRBJ2-7; D is ambiguous. The CDR3 spans 15 residues. Germline V gene sequence: CDR1 ENHRY, CDR2 SYGVKD. Trimming removed 4 bases from V and 0 bases from J, with 13 bases in between. CDR3 sequence reads: CAISVDRSSSYEQYF. The CDR3 DNA is TGTGCCATCAGTGTGGACCGATCGAGCTCCTACGAGCAGTACTTC.

The chain carries TRBV2 and TRBJ2-3; D may be TRBD1 or TRBD2 (5 bases each). Germline CDR1 is SNHLY and CDR2 is FYNNEI. This CDR3 is built from 16 residues. Trimming cost V 5 bases and J 6 bases, with 21 bases left between them. In nucleotides, the CDR3 is TGTGCCAGCAGTCGGCACCCCGGGACCTCATCGGATACGCAGTATTTT. Translating it yields CASSRHPGTSSDTQYF.

This clonotype was picked up a small number of times. The V and J genes are TRBV10-3 and TRBJ2-3; 8 bases are a match to TRBD2. The V gene end was trimmed by 5 bases and the J gene end by 3 bases; junction bases not matched to a gene: 10. Germline values: CDR1 ENHRY, CDR2 SYGVKD. This CDR3 contains 16 residues. The CDR3: CAISTRRGGSTDTQYF. The CDR3 DNA reads TGTGCCATCAGTACTCGACGGGGGGGCAGTACAGATACGCAGTATTTT.

This clonotype was counted only a few times. The chain uses TRBV28 and TRBJ2-2; 7 bases are shared with TRBD1. CDR3 length: 14 residues. CDR1 is MDHEN and CDR2 is SYDVKM in the germline V gene. J lost 4 bases, V lost 6 bases, and 5 bases had no gene match. The CDR3 coding sequence is TGTGCCAGCAGGTACAGGGGCCTCACCGGGGAGCTGTTTTTT. This gives the protein CASRYRGLTGELFF. The full variable domain, with the rest looked up from reference TRBV28 and TRBJ2-2, is DVKVTQSSRYLVKRTGEKVFLECVQDMDHENMFWYRQDPGLGLRLIYFSYDVKMKEKGDIPEGYSVSREKKERFSLILESASTNQTSMYLCASRYRGLTGELFFGEGSRLTVL.

This clonotype was counted many times. This chain joins TRBV7-8 and TRBJ2-5; D call uncertain. The V and J ends lost 1 base and 7 bases respectively, with 1 base between them. CDR3 length equals 10 residues. Germline-derived CDR1 and CDR2 are SGHVS and FQNEAQ. The CDR3 coding sequence is TGTGCCAGCAGCTTAGTGACCCAGTACTTC. Its protein is CASSLVTQYF.

This CDR3 is CAGRTSNEETQYF. DNA for the CDR3: TGTGCCGGCCGAACTAGCAATGAAGAGACCCAGTACTTC. The rearrangement uses TRBV6-1 and TRBJ2-5; a possible D gene is TRBD2 (6 bases). The germline V and J ends were trimmed by 11 bases and 3 bases, with 16 bases remaining between them. The V gene's germline CDR1 is MNHNS and CDR2 SASEGT. The CDR3 runs 13 residues.

This clonotype was picked up a small number of times. The chain joins TRBV29-1 to TRBJ2-1, with 9 bases aligning to TRBD2. Looked up from germline, CDR1 is SQVTM and CDR2 is ANQGSEA. This CDR3 has 15 amino acids. With 4 bases clipped from V and 7 bases from J, the junction kept 11 bases outside the gene matches. The CDR3 DNA reads as TGCAGCGTTGGAAGCGGGGGGCTCCAAAAAAATGAGCAGTTCTTC. It yields the protein CSVGSGGLQKNEQFF.

There are many counts of this clonotype. The rearrangement uses TRBV7-2 and TRBJ2-3, with D uncertain. The ends were cut back, 1 base at V and 5 bases at J, with 4 bases in the middle. Germline V gene lookup returns CDR1 SGHTA and CDR2 FQGNSA. This CDR3 has 12 residues. Here the CDR3 DNA reads TGTGCCAGCAGCTTAGAAGTAGATACGCAGTATTTT. Amino acids: CASSLEVDTQYF.

This sequence joins TRBV3-1 and TRBJ2-1; 15 bases align to TRBD2. V gave up 3 bases and J gave up 7 bases; unmatched junction bases: 4. The CDR3 length is 16 residues. Germline lookup yields CDR1 LGHDT and CDR2 YNNKEL (reference sequence). The chain's CDR3 is CASSHTGTSGRNEQFF. For the CDR3, the DNA is TGTGCCAGCAGCCACACCGGGACTAGCGGGAGGAATGAGCAGTTCTTC.

This clonotype was seen a few times. The CDR3 protein is CSAARQGGPVTQYF. In DNA form, the CDR3 reads TGCAGTGCTGCCCGACAGGGGGGACCTGTGACCCAGTACTTC. This chain uses TRBV20-1 with TRBJ2-5; 9 nucleotides match TRBD1. CDR1 is DFQATT, CDR2 SNEGSKA, per germline (reference sequence). This CDR3 is built from 14 residues. The junction had 11 bases not matched to a gene; V was cut back by 5 bases and J by 7 bases.

J is TRBJ2-1 and V is TRBV12-3 or TRBV12-4; D gene uncertain. CDR3 size: 14 residues. Trimming took off 0 bases at V and 8 bases at J, with 11 bases between the two ends. The DNA for the CDR3 is TGTGCCAGCAGTTTAGCGGATTCATTCGATGAGCAGTTCTTC. This sequence encodes CASSLADSFDEQFF.

There are a few counts of this clonotype. This chain connects TRBV19 to TRBJ2-1; no firm D call. V was trimmed by 5 bases and J by 7 bases, leaving 18 bases between them. The CDR3 extends over 15 amino acids. The germline CDR1 and CDR2 sequences are LNHDA and SQIVND (reference sequence). The CDR3 protein is CASSFLPADLNEQFF. The DNA for the CDR3 is TGTGCCAGTAGTTTCCTTCCGGCCGACCTTAATGAGCAGTTCTTC.

This clonotype came up many times. The rearrangement links TRBV12-3 or TRBV12-4 to TRBJ2-2, with D perhaps matching TRBD1 (6 bases). The length of the CDR3 is 16 residues. The ends were cut back, 3 bases at V and 0 bases at J, with 11 bases in the middle. The DNA for the CDR3 is TGTGCCAGCAGTTTGACAGGCCAGACGAACACCGGGGAGCTGTTTTTT. It specifies CASSLTGQTNTGELFF.

The gene calls are TRBV7-2 and TRBJ1-2; tentative D call: TRBD1 (5 bases). This CDR3 is 14 amino acids long. Germline CDR1 reads SGHTA; CDR2 reads FQGNSA. Between the trimmed V and J ends, which lost 5 bases and 7 bases, there was a span of 17 bases. The CDR3 DNA is TGTGCCAGCAGCCCCGGGACGCCGGGGTCTGGCTACACCTTC. As protein: CASSPGTPGSGYTF.

The V gene is TRBV10-3, the J gene TRBJ1-5, with a weak D call TRBD1 (6 bases). Germline V CDR1 and CDR2: ENHRY, SYGVKD. CDR3 length equals 15 residues. Trimming left V 2 bases short and J 2 bases short, with 10 bases between. This CDR3 reads CAISEQGLGNQPQHF. Written as DNA, the CDR3 is TGTGCCATCAGTGAGCAGGGGTTGGGCAATCAGCCCCAGCATTTT.

The table lists this clonotype with a few counts. V is TRBV9 and J is TRBJ2-1, with 7 bases that match TRBD1. CDR1 is SGDLS, CDR2 YYNGEE, per germline. After removal of 3 bases from V and 4 bases from J, the junction contained 16 bases not matched to a gene. The CDR3 is 18 residues long. The CDR3 region is CASSGTLRGGSIYNEQFF. In DNA form, the CDR3 reads TGTGCCAGCAGCGGGACTTTAAGAGGGGGCTCTATTTACAATGAGCAGTTCTTC.

The chain couples TRBV24-1 to TRBJ2-2; a possible D gene is TRBD1 (6 bases). The CDR3 runs to 14 residues. V lost 9 bases and J lost 4, with 14 bases in between. CDR1 is KGHDR and CDR2 is SFDVKD in the germline V gene. CDR3 protein: CATRNTQGTGELFF. The CDR3 DNA reads TGTGCCACCCGAAATACACAGGGCACCGGGGAGCTGTTTTTT.

The chain joins TRBV3-1 to TRBJ2-5, with 7 bases that match TRBD2. The CDR3 consists of 15 residues. Germline V gives CDR1 LGHDT, CDR2 YNNKEL (reference sequence). The V segment lost 3 bases and the J segment 4 bases; nucleotides outside the gene matches: 8. The DNA for the CDR3 is TGTGCCAGCAGCCAGGTTGGACTAGTTCGAGAGACCCAGTACTTC. Its protein is CASSQVGLVRETQYF.

The chain uses TRBV7-2 and TRBJ2-2; perhaps D is TRBD1 or TRBD2 (5 bases each). The CDR3 has 14 residues. The V gene's germline CDR1 is SGHTA and CDR2 FQGNSA. Trimming shortened V by 6 bases and J by 5 bases, and 13 bases separated the two germline ends. CDR3 coding DNA: TGTGCCAGCAGGAAGGGGACCTTGACCGGGGAGCTGTTTTTT. This encodes CASRKGTLTGELFF. Variable domain in full (rest from reference TRBV7-2 and TRBJ2-2): GAGVSQSPSNKVTEKGKDVELRCDPISGHTALYWYRQSLGQGLEFLIYFQGNSAPDKSGLPSDRFSAERTGGSVSTLTIQRTQQEDSAVYLCASRKGTLTGELFFGEGSRLTVL.

The sample holds a few counts of this clonotype. The CDR3 DNA follows: TGTGCCAGCAGCTTAGTAGGGACTAGCGGAAGGACCCAGTACTTC. This translates into CASSLVGTSGRTQYF. The genes are TRBV7-2 and TRBJ2-5, with 11 positions matching TRBD2. With 1 base clipped from V and 7 bases from J, the junction kept 5 bases outside the gene matches. CDR1 is SGHTA and CDR2 is FQGNSA in the germline V gene. The CDR3 has 15 residues.

The J gene is TRBJ2-1, the V gene TRBV9; D perhaps matches TRBD1 (6 bases). Trimming took 6 bases from V and 1 from J, leaving 14 bases between them. CDR3 length equals 15 residues. Germline CDR1 is SGDLS and CDR2 is YYNGEE. CDR3 DNA sequence: TGTGCCAGCAATGCAAAAGGGGGATCCTACAATGAGCAGTTCTTC. It yields the protein CASNAKGGSYNEQFF.

This clonotype was seen at least ten times. The chain carries TRBV20-1 and TRBJ2-1; no clear D gene. Trimming removed 1 base at V and 10 bases at J, with 17 bases between. The CDR3 covers 14 residues. Germline V gene lookup returns CDR1 DFQATT and CDR2 SNEGSKA (reference sequence). The CDR3 nucleotides are TGCAGTGCTAGAGGGGCAGTGGGCATCGGGGAGCAGTTCTTC. This codes for CSARGAVGIGEQFF.

The chain combines TRBV5-6 with TRBJ1-5, with D tentatively TRBD1 (5 bases). The V and J ends lost 2 bases and 0 bases respectively, with 15 bases between them. Per the germline V gene, CDR1 is SGHDT and CDR2 is YYEEEE. CDR3 length equals 17 residues. For the CDR3, the DNA is TGTGCCAGCAGCTTTTGGTCAGGGACTTATAGCAATCAGCCCCAGCATTTT. Amino acid sequence: CASSFWSGTYSNQPQHF.

The J gene is TRBJ2-7, the V gene TRBV6-2 or TRBV6-3; 8 nucleotides line up with TRBD2. The germline CDR1 and CDR2 sequences are MNHEY and SVGEGT. J gave up 0 bases and V 6 bases, and 7 bases lay outside the gene matches. The CDR3 runs 15 residues. CDR3 protein: CASRSSGPPSYEQYF. The CDR3 DNA reads TGTGCCAGCAGGTCTAGCGGGCCTCCCTCCTACGAGCAGTACTTC.

This clonotype appeared a few times. This CDR3 is CASSRTSGRGYNEQFF. The CDR3 DNA sequence: TGTGCCAGCAGTCGAACTAGCGGGAGGGGCTACAATGAGCAGTTCTTC. The J gene is TRBJ2-1, the V gene TRBV28; 13 bases are a match to TRBD2. CDR3 length: 16 amino acids. The V segment lost 5 bases and the J segment 3 bases; nucleotides outside the gene matches: 4. Germline V gene sequence: CDR1 MDHEN, CDR2 SYDVKM.

There are a few counts of this clonotype. The chain carries TRBV29-1 and TRBJ2-3, with 7 bases identical to TRBD1. Germline loops: CDR1 SQVTM, CDR2 ANQGSEA. V lost 0 bases to trimming and J lost 6 bases; unmatched junction nucleotides: 12. The CDR3 consists of 16 residues. For the CDR3, the DNA is TGCAGCGTTGAAGATCCGAGGGGGCGAGGATTGGATACGCAGTATTTT. Translated: CSVEDPRGRGLDTQYF.

V is TRBV7-2 and J is TRBJ2-3; maybe TRBD1 (5 bases). The CDR3 loop spans 12 amino acids. Germline V gives CDR1 SGHTA, CDR2 FQGNSA. Trimming cost V 5 bases and J 6 bases, with 9 bases left between them. The CDR3 loop reads CASSKGPDTQYF. The CDR3 DNA reads as TGTGCCAGCAGCAAGGGGCCCGATACGCAGTATTTT.

J is TRBJ2-7 and V is TRBV7-9; D is perhaps TRBD2 (6 bases). Germline lookup yields CDR1 SEHNR and CDR2 FQNEAQ (reference sequence). V was clipped by 4 bases and J by 5 bases, with 9 bases between them. This CDR3 contains 12 residues. CDR3 in amino acids: CASSSPGDEQYF. The DNA of the CDR3 is TGTGCCAGCAGCTCGCCGGGGGACGAGCAGTACTTC.

This clonotype was found many times. This rearrangement joins TRBV6-6 to TRBJ2-7; TRBD1 aligns across 8 bases. The CDR3 length is 11 residues. In germline, CDR1 is MNHNY, CDR2 SVGAGI (reference sequence). V dropped 5 bases and J dropped 8; count of bases not matched to a gene: 2. This CDR3 reads CASSDRGKQYF. The CDR3 DNA reads as TGTGCCAGCAGTGACAGGGGAAAGCAGTACTTC.